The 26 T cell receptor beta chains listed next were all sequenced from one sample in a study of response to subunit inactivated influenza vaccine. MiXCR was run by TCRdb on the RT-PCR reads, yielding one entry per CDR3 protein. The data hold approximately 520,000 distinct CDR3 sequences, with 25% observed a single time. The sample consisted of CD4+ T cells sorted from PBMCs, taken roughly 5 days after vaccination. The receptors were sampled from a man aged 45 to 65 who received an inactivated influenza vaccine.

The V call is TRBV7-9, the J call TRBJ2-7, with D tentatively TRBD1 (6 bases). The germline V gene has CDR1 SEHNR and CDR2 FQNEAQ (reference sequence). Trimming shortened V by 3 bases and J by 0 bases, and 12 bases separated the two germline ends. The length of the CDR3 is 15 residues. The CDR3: CASSFRQAGSYEQYF. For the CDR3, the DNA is TGTGCCAGCAGCTTTAGACAGGCCGGCTCCTACGAGCAGTACTTC.

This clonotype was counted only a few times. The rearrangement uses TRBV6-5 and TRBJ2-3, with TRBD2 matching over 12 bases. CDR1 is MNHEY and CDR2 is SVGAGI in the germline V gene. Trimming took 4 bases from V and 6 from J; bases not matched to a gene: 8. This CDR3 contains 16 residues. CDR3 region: CASSLRLAGAKDTQYF. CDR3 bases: TGTGCCAGCAGTTTAAGACTAGCGGGGGCCAAGGATACGCAGTATTTT.

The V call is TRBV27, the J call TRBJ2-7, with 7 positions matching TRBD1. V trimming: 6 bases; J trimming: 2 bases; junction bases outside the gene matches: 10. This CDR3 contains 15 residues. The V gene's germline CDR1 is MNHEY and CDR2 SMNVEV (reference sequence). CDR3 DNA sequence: TGTGCCAGCAGAGAAGGGACAGACGTAGCCTACGAGCAGTACTTC. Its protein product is CASREGTDVAYEQYF.

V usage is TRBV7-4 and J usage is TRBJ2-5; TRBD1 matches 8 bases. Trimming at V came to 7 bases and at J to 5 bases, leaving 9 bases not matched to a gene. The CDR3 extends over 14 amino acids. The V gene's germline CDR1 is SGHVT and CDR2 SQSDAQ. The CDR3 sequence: CASTMDRVLETQYF. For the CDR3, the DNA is TGTGCCAGCACCATGGACAGGGTTTTGGAGACCCAGTACTTC.

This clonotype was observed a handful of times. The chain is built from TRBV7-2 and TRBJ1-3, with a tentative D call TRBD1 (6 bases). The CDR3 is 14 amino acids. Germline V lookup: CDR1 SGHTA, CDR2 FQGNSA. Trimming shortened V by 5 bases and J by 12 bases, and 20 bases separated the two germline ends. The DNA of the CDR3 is TGTGCCAGCAGCCCACGAACGGACAGAAACGGCATATATTTT. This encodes CASSPRTDRNGIYF. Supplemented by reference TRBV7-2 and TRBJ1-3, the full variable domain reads GAGVSQSPSNKVTEKGKDVELRCDPISGHTALYWYRQSLGQGLEFLIYFQGNSAPDKSGLPSDRFSAERTGGSVSTLTIQRTQQEDSAVYLCASSPRTDRNGIYFGEGSWLTVV.

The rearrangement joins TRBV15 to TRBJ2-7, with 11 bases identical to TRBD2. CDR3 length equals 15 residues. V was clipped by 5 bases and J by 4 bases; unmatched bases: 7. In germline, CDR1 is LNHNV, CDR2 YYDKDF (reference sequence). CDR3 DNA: TGTGCCACCAGCTTTAGCGGGAGGGCCTTTTACGAGCAGTACTTC. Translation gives CATSFSGRAFYEQYF.

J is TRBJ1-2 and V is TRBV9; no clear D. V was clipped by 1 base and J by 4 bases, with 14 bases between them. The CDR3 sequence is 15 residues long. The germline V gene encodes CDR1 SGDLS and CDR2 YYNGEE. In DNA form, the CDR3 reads TGTGCCAGCAGCGTAACCCGTCAGGCCACCTATGGCTACACCTTC. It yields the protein CASSVTRQATYGYTF.

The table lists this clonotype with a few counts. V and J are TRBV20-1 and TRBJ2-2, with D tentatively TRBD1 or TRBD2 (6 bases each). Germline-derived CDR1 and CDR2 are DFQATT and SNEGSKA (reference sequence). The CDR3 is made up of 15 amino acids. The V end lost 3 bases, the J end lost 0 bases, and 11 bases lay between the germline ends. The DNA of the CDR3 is TGCAGTGCTAGTAGGGGGACTCCGAACACCGGGGAGCTGTTTTTT. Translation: CSASRGTPNTGELFF.

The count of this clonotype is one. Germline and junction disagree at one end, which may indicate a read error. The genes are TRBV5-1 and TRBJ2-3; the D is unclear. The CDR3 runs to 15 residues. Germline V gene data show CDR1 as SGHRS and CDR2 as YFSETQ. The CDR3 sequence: CASSPTVGGTETQYF. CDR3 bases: TGCGCCAGCAGCCCGACGGTCGGCGGCACAGAGACGCAGTATTTT.

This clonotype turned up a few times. CDR3 residues: CASSQAGEANYGYTF. CDR3 nucleotides: TGCGCCAGCAGCCAAGCGGGGGAAGCTAACTATGGCTACACCTTC. This chain uses TRBV4-1 with TRBJ1-2; D is possibly TRBD1 (5 bases). This CDR3 has 15 amino acids. V lost 1 base and J lost 0, with 9 bases in between. Germline lookup yields CDR1 MGHRA and CDR2 YSYEKL.

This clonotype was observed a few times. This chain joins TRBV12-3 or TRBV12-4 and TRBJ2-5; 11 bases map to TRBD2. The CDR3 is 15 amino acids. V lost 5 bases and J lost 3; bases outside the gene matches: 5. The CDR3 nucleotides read TGTGCCAGCAGTCTAACTAGCGGGGGTAAAGAGACCCAGTACTTC. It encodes CASSLTSGGKETQYF.

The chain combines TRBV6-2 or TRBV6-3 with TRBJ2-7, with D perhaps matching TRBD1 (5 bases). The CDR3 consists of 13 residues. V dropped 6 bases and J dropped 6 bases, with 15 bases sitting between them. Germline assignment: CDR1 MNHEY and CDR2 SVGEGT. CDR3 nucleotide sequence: TGTGCCAGCAGACCTGGGGCAGTCAGCGAGCAGTACTTC. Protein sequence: CASRPGAVSEQYF.

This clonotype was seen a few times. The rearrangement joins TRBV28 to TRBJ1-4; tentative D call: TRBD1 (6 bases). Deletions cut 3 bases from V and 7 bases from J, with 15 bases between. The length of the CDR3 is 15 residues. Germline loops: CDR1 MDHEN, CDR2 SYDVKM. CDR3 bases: TGTGCCAGCAGTTTGTCGACAGGTACGAGTGAAAAACTGTTTTTT. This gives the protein CASSLSTGTSEKLFF.

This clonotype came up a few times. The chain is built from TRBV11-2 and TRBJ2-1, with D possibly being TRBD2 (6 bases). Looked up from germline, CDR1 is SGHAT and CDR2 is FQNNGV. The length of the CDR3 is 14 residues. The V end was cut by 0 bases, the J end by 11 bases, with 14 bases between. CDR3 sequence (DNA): TGTGCCAGCAGCTTAGATCCTGGTAGCGGCAAGCAGTTCTTC. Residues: CASSLDPGSGKQFF.

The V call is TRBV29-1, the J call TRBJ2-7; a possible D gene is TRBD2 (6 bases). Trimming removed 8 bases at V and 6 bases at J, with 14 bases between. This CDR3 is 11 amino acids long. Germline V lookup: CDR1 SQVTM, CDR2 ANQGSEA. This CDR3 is CSPPPSAEQYF. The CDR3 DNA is TGCAGCCCCCCCCCTAGCGCCGAGCAGTACTTC.

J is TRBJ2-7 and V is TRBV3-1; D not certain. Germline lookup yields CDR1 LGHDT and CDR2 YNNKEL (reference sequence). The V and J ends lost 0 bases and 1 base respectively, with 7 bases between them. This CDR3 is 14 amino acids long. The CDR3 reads CASSQDRHSYEQYF. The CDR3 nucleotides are TGTGCCAGCAGCCAAGATCGGCATTCCTACGAGCAGTACTTC.

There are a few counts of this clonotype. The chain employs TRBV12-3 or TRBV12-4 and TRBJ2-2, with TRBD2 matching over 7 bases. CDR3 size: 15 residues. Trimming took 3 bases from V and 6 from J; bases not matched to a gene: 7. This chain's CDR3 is CASSFYLAVAGELFF. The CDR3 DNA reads TGTGCCAGCAGTTTCTACCTAGCGGTCGCCGGGGAGCTGTTTTTT.

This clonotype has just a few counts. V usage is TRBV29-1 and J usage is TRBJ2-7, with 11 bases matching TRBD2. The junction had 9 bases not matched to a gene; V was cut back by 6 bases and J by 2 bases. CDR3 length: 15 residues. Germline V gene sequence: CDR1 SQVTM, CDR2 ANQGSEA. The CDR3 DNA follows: TGCAGCGTGGCCCTCGGGACTAGCGGAGCCTACGAGCAGTACTTC. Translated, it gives CSVALGTSGAYEQYF.

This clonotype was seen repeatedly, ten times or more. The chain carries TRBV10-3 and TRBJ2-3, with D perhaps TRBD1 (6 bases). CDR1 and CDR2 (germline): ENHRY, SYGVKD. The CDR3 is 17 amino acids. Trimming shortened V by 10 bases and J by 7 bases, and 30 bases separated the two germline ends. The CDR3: CATDPRQVGGAKHTQYF. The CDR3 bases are TGTGCCACAGATCCCCGACAGGTTGGGGGTGCTAAACATACGCAGTATTTT.

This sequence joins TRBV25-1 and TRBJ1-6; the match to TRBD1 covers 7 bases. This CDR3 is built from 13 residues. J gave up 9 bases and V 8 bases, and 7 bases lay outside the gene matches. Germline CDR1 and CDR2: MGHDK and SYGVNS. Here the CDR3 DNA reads TGTGCCAGCCGACCGGGACAGTTTTCACCCCTCCACTTT. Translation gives CASRPGQFSPLHF.

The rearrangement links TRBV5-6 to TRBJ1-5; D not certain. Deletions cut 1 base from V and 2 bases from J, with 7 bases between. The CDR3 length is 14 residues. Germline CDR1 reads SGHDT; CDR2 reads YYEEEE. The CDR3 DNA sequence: TGTGCCAGCAGCTTGAGGTCGGGCAATCAGCCCCAGCATTTT. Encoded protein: CASSLRSGNQPQHF.

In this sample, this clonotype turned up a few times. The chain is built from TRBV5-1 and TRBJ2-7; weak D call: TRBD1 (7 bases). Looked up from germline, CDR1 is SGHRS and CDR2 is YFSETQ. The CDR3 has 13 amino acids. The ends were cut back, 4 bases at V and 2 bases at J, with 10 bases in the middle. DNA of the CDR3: TGCGCCAGCAGCGCGGGACAGCCCTACGAGCAGTACTTC. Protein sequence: CASSAGQPYEQYF.

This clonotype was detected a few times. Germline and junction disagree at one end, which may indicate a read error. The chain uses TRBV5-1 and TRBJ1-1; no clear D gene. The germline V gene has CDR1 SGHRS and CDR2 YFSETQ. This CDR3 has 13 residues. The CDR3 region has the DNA TGCGCCAGCGGCTTCTCAACGAACACTGAAGCTTTCTTT. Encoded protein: CASGFSTNTEAFF.

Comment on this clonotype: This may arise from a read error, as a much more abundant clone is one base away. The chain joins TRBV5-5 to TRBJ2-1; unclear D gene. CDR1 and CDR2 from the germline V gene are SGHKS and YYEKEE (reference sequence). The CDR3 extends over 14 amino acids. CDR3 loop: CTSSLAVSRGEQFF. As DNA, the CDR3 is TGTACCAGCAGCTTGGCCGTTAGCCGTGGCGAGCAGTTCTTC.

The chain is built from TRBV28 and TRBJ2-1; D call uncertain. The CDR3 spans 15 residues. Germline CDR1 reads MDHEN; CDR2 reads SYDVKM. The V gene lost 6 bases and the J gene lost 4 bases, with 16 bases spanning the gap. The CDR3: CASSRGRATYNEQFF. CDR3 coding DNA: TGTGCCAGCAGCCGAGGACGGGCGACGTACAATGAGCAGTTCTTC. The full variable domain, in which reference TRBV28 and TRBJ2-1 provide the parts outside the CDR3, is DVKVTQSSRYLVKRTGEKVFLECVQDMDHENMFWYRQDPGLGLRLIYFSYDVKMKEKGDIPEGYSVSREKKERFSLILESASTNQTSMYLCASSRGRATYNEQFFGPGTRLTVL.

CDR3 amino acids: CASTRANQPQHF. In nucleotides, the CDR3 is TGTGCCAGCACCAGGGCCAATCAGCCCCAGCATTTT. The chain recombines TRBV12-3 or TRBV12-4 with TRBJ1-5; tentative D call: TRBD1 (5 bases). V lost 7 bases, J lost 3 bases, and 7 bases lay in between. CDR3 length equals 12 residues.